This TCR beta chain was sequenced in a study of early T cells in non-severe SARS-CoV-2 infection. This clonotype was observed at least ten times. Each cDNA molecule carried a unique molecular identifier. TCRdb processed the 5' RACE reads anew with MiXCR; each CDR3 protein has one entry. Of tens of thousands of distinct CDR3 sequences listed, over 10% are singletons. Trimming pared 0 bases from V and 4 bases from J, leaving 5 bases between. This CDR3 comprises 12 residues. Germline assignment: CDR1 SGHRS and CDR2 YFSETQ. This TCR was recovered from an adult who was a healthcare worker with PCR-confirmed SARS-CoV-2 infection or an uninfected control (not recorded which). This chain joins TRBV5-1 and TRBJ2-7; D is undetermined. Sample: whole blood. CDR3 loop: CASSLEGYEQYF. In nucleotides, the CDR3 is TGCGCCAGCAGCTTGGAAGGATACGAGCAGTACTTC.